This T cell receptor beta chain was recovered during a study of shared clonotypes between healthy human individuals. The length of the CDR3 is 13 residues. Per germline, CDR1 MDHEN and CDR2 SYDVKM. J lost 4 bases, V lost 5 bases, and 4 bases had no gene match. Regarding this clone: Other DNA sequences in the same sample also yield this CDR3.

At the deep level, the assay was run. Produced via immunoSEQ multiplex PCR; TCRdb's table is partial and in-frame only. The sample lists about 2.3 million clones; 85% to 95% were seen once. Sequencing input: naive CD4+ T cells from PBMCs. Subset given: CD45RA+ positively selected. This clonotype originated in a man aged 18 to 30 in good health. Some clones in this sample may be carry-over from other donors' samples. The rearrangement links TRBV28 to TRBJ2-7, with 8 bases matching TRBD2. The CDR3: CASSSGGLYEQYF. In DNA, the CDR3 is TGTGCCAGCAGTAGCGGGGGCCTATACGAGCAGTACTTC.